This TCR beta chain emerged from a study of preoperative IRX-2 immunotherapy in early breast cancer. The V gene end was trimmed by 4 bases and the J gene end by 5 bases; junction bases not matched to a gene: 3. Germline V gene data show CDR1 as SGHRS and CDR2 as YFSETQ. This CDR3 comprises 14 residues. Some clones are missing from TCRdb's copy, which holds only in-frame ones; the method was immunoSEQ multiplex PCR. Of about 33,000 clones listed, roughly nine tenths are singletons. Only one count was recorded for this clone. Other DNA sequences in this specimen translate into the identical CDR3. Regarding treatment: preoperative locoregional IRX-2 cytokine immunotherapy. Samples came from a phase Ib trial of preoperative locoregional IRX-2 cytokine immunotherapy.

This chain uses TRBV5-1 with TRBJ1-4, with TRBD1 matching 9 bases. The receptor's source is a human donor with breast cancer. The source material was tumor tissue, sampled after IRX-2 immunotherapy. The CDR3 coding sequence is TGCGCCAGCAGCCTTGGGACAGGGAATGAAAAACTGTTTTTT. This sequence encodes CASSLGTGNEKLFF.